One and the same sample provided the 18 T cell receptor beta chains below, sequenced in a study of blood T cell repertoires in COVID-19 (dated by TCRdb to 2018 to 2020). The method behind the library was the immunoSEQ multiplex PCR assay. TCRdb stores this immuneACCESS table with in-frame sequences only. Part of the clones is absent; in the studies checked, under half of the shortfall reflects unresolved V genes, and no reason is known for the rest. The sample table lists 200,000 to 250,000 clones, about 87% of them with a count of one. 2% to 3% of the sample is taken by the ten largest. Sample: peripheral blood. The receptor set was obtained from a man aged 25-45 years with COVID-19, enrolled during active disease.

The CDR3 loop reads CASSLGSYGYTF. The CDR3 DNA reads as TGCGCCAGCAGCTTGGGGAGTTATGGCTACACCTTC. The chain carries TRBV5-1 and TRBJ1-2; D not certain. CDR1 is SGHRS, CDR2 YFSETQ, per germline. V lost 0 bases and J 5 bases, leaving 5 bases between the germline ends. CDR3 length: 12 residues.

The rearrangement links TRBV7-2 to TRBJ2-3; a possible D gene is TRBD2 (5 bases). Germline CDR1 reads SGHTA; CDR2 reads FQGNSA. The CDR3 is 15 residues long. The ends were cut back, 1 base at V and 2 bases at J, with 10 bases in the middle. For the CDR3, the DNA is TGTGCCAGCAGCTTAGGAGGGAATCCCACAGATACGCAGTATTTT. Translating it yields CASSLGGNPTDTQYF.

The J gene is TRBJ2-7, the V gene TRBV11-2, with unresolved D. Trimming took off 0 bases at V and 0 bases at J, with 6 bases between the two ends. In germline, CDR1 is SGHAT, CDR2 FQNNGV. The CDR3 consists of 14 residues. The CDR3, as DNA: TGTGCCAGCAGCTTAGAGCAGAACTCCTACGAGCAGTACTTC. Translating gives CASSLEQNSYEQYF.

The chain employs TRBV7-8 and TRBJ2-2; TRBD1 agrees at 7 bases. This CDR3 region has 17 residues. The V and J ends lost 5 bases and 2 bases, in that order; junction bases with no gene match: 11. The germline gives CDR1 SGHVS, CDR2 FQNEAQ. CDR3 sequence reads: CASSREGTGVNTGELFF. The CDR3 nucleotides are TGTGCCAGCAGCCGAGAGGGTACAGGGGTAAACACCGGGGAGCTGTTTTTT. Using reference TRBV7-8 and TRBJ2-2 for the parts outside the CDR3, the full variable domain is GAGVSQSPRYKVAKRGQDVALRCDPISGHVSLFWYQQALGQGPEFLTYFQNEAQLDKSGLPSDRFFAERPEGSVSTLKIQRTQQEDSAVYLCASSREGTGVNTGELFFGEGSRLTVL.

The chain recombines TRBV6-1 with TRBJ1-5; D gene uncertain. The CDR3 consists of 14 residues. Germline lookup yields CDR1 MNHNS and CDR2 SASEGT. V dropped 0 bases and J dropped 6 bases, with 9 bases sitting between them. The CDR3 sequence: CASSEAGRAQPQHF. The CDR3 coding sequence is TGTGCCAGCAGTGAAGCGGGCAGAGCTCAGCCCCAGCATTTT.

The V gene is TRBV6-5, the J gene TRBJ1-1; TRBD1 agrees at 10 bases. Germline CDR1 and CDR2: MNHEY and SVGAGI. The CDR3 loop spans 16 amino acids. V trimming: 4 bases; J trimming: 4 bases; junction bases outside the gene matches: 9. The CDR3: CASSSPGQGYSTEAFF. CDR3 coding DNA: TGTGCCAGCAGTTCCCCGGGACAGGGGTATTCCACTGAAGCTTTCTTT.

This clone was recorded once. The gene calls are TRBV5-4 and TRBJ2-3; D is possibly TRBD2 (5 bases). V lost 0 bases and J lost 5, with 16 bases in between. The CDR3 runs to 16 residues. Per the germline V gene, CDR1 is SGHNT and CDR2 is YYREEE (reference sequence). This CDR3 is CASSLAAGSLGDTQYF. CDR3 DNA: TGTGCCAGCAGCTTGGCGGCGGGCTCACTTGGAGATACGCAGTATTTT.

The rearrangement uses TRBV6-5 and TRBJ1-1; 7 bases fit TRBD1. This CDR3 comprises 14 residues. The ends lost 10 bases at V and 1 base at J; junction bases unmatched: 9. CDR1 and CDR2 (germline): MNHEY, SVGAGI. Here the CDR3 reads CATITGTANTEAFF. As DNA, the CDR3 is TGTGCCACGATAACCGGGACAGCGAACACTGAAGCTTTCTTT.

The rearrangement uses TRBV5-6 and TRBJ1-1, with D uncertain. Germline values: CDR1 SGHDT, CDR2 YYEEEE. This CDR3 has 12 residues. V dropped 0 bases and J dropped 11 bases, with 11 bases sitting between them. Here the CDR3 reads CASSLGGIRAFF. The CDR3 bases are TGTGCCAGCAGCTTGGGCGGGATAAGGGCTTTCTTT.

This clone was seen a handful of times. This chain joins TRBV27 and TRBJ1-6, with D possibly being TRBD1 (5 bases). Germline V gene sequence: CDR1 MNHEY, CDR2 SMNVEV (reference sequence). Trimming shortened V by 1 base and J by 7 bases, and 14 bases separated the two germline ends. This CDR3 contains 16 residues. CDR3 residues: CASSLWLTRGNSPLHF. The CDR3 DNA sequence: TGTGCCAGCAGTTTATGGCTGACCCGGGGGAATTCACCCCTCCACTTT.

This clone appeared once. V and J are TRBV29-1 and TRBJ2-3; 9 bases are shared with TRBD2. Germline V gene sequence: CDR1 SQVTM, CDR2 ANQGSEA. This CDR3 comprises 13 residues. J was trimmed by 4 bases and V by 5 bases; bases with no gene match: 4. Here the CDR3 reads CSVRGRVSDTQYF. The CDR3 bases are TGCAGCGTTCGCGGGAGGGTGTCAGATACGCAGTATTTT.

This clone was picked up a small number of times. The V and J genes are TRBV14 and TRBJ2-5; no firm D call. The CDR3 loop spans 14 amino acids. The germline V gene has CDR1 SGHDN and CDR2 FVKESK. The V end was cut by 1 base, the J end by 1 base, with 7 bases between. Written as DNA, the CDR3 is TGTGCCAGCAGCCAAGCTAACCGCCAAGAGACCCAGTACTTC. Translation gives CASSQANRQETQYF.

The rearrangement joins TRBV14 to TRBJ2-1; no clear D gene. The CDR3 has 14 amino acids. V dropped 4 bases and J dropped 1 base, with 8 bases sitting between them. Germline CDR1 is SGHDN and CDR2 is FVKESK. In nucleotides, the CDR3 is TGTGCCAGCAGCCCCCAAACTTCCTACAATGAGCAGTTCTTC. This sequence encodes CASSPQTSYNEQFF.

The rearrangement links TRBV6-2 or TRBV6-3 to TRBJ2-3, with 12 bases fitting TRBD2. Germline CDR1 MNHEY, CDR2 SVGEGT. V was clipped by 4 bases and J by 6 bases; unmatched bases: 8. The CDR3 runs to 16 residues. In DNA form, the CDR3 reads TGTGCCAGCAGTTCCGGACTAGCGGGGCCCCAGGATACGCAGTATTTT. Its translation: CASSSGLAGPQDTQYF.

The chain employs TRBV29-1 and TRBJ2-1; 10 positions agree with TRBD1. The CDR3 loop spans 13 amino acids. Germline V lookup: CDR1 SQVTM, CDR2 ANQGSEA. V lost 7 bases, J lost 10 bases, and 10 bases stayed unmatched. CDR3 in amino acids: CSADRGPTREQFF. The CDR3 coding sequence is TGCAGCGCCGACAGGGGGCCCACTAGGGAGCAGTTCTTC.

This chain uses TRBV6-6 with TRBJ1-2; perhaps TRBD1 as D (5 bases). Germline lookup yields CDR1 MNHNY and CDR2 SVGAGI (reference sequence). The length of the CDR3 is 15 residues. V gave up 2 bases and J gave up 3 bases, with 13 bases separating them. The CDR3 DNA is TGTGCCAGCAGTTACGTCGGGGGTCGGGACTATGGCTACACCTTC. Amino acids: CASSYVGGRDYGYTF.

V usage is TRBV5-1 and J usage is TRBJ1-1, with 8 bases matching TRBD1. The CDR3 extends over 14 amino acids. Losses at the gene ends were 3 bases for V and 0 bases for J; bases not matched to a gene: 1. Germline V lookup: CDR1 SGHRS, CDR2 YFSETQ. The CDR3 reads CASSWTGMNTEAFF. In DNA, the CDR3 is TGCGCCAGCAGCTGGACAGGGATGAACACTGAAGCTTTCTTT.

This sequence joins TRBV11-2 and TRBJ1-4; tentative D call: TRBD1 (5 bases). The V gene lost 1 base and the J gene lost 2 bases, with 5 bases spanning the gap. This CDR3 contains 14 residues. Germline assignment: CDR1 SGHAT and CDR2 FQNNGV. The CDR3 here is CASSLGQTNEKLFF. The CDR3 DNA sequence: TGTGCCAGCAGCTTAGGACAGACTAATGAAAAACTGTTTTTT.